This TCR beta chain was recorded in a study of shared clonotypes between healthy human individuals. Regarding the study as a whole: Sharing across four donors was highest in naive CD4 (about 5%) and lowest in memory CD8 (about 0.4%).

This CDR3 is built from 13 residues. Germline trimming cut 8 bases from V and 4 bases from J; bases unmatched to any gene: 6. Germline CDR1 is SEHNR and CDR2 is FQNEAQ (reference sequence). Note on this clone: Its specificity is unknown.

Assay execution proceeded at the deep level. TCRdb's copy holds only in-frame clones and misses some; the assay was immunoSEQ multiplex PCR. The repertoire holds about 330,000 clones, with over 65% as singletons. This clonotype was obtained from a man in his thirties or forties in good health. The specimen was memory CD4+ T cells sorted from blood. Documented subset: CD45RA-negative fraction. The V and J genes are TRBV7-9 and TRBJ1-2; 8 bases agree with TRBD1. CDR3 amino acids: CASGQGQLYGYTF. The CDR3 region has the DNA TGTGCCAGCGGACAGGGACAGCTCTATGGCTACACCTTC. Based on the CDR3 plus reference TRBV7-9 and TRBJ1-2, the full variable domain is DTGVSQNPRHKITKRGQNVTFRCDPISEHNRLYWYRQTLGQGPEFLTYFQNEAQLEKSRLLSDRFSAERPKGSFSTLEIQRTEQGDSAMYLCASGQGQLYGYTFGSGTRLTVV.